The clone carrying this T cell receptor beta chain was seen repeatedly, ten times or more. As to time point: patch test 2, 6 weeks after DPC sensitization. Sample treatment: therapeutic diphenylcyclopropenone sensitization with weekly scalp DPC. This entry belongs to a study of human T cells and chemical hapten exposure. Study in general: The patients were mostly female; they had alopecia areata, totalis or universalis.

MiXCR was run by TCRdb on the RACE reads, yielding one entry per CDR3 protein. The sample carries around 360,000 distinct CDR3 sequences, just under 6.5% recorded once. After removal of 5 bases from V and 9 bases from J, the junction contained 9 bases not matched to a gene. CDR3 size: 13 residues. Germline loops: CDR1 SGHTA, CDR2 FQGTGA. Specimen: whole blood, collected in connection with sensitization to the hapten diphenylcyclopropenone (DPC). This receptor was obtained from a woman aged 18-29 years with alopecia areata. Some clones in this sample may be carry-over from other donors' samples. This sequence joins TRBV7-3 and TRBJ1-2; 7 bases agree with TRBD1. CDR3 in DNA: TGTGCCAGCAGCCCCCGACAGGGAGGTAGCTACACCTTC. As protein: CASSPRQGGSYTF.